What follows are 9 T cell receptor beta chains derived from one specimen sequenced in a study of blood T cell repertoires in COVID-19. Some clones are missing from TCRdb's copy, which holds only in-frame ones; the method was immunoSEQ multiplex PCR. The sample shows approximately 290,000 clones, approximately 89% of them seen only once. Source material: peripheral blood. The receptors stem from a woman aged 30 to 39 with COVID-19, enrolled during active disease.

The V call is TRBV27, the J call TRBJ2-1, with TRBD2 identical over 13 bases. CDR3 length: 15 amino acids. The germline V gene has CDR1 MNHEY and CDR2 SMNVEV (reference sequence). J lost 7 bases, V lost 7 bases, and 7 bases had no gene match. The CDR3 DNA is TGTGCCAGCAAACCGGGACTAGCGGGACGGAATGAGCAGTTCTTC. The encoded protein is CASKPGLAGRNEQFF.

For this clone: At the DNA level, this CDR3 is encoded by other sequences in the same sample as well. The V and J genes are TRBV5-1 and TRBJ1-1; D perhaps matches TRBD1 (5 bases). CDR3 length: 13 amino acids. V was trimmed by 2 bases and J by 1 base, leaving 6 bases between them. Germline V gene sequence: CDR1 SGHRS, CDR2 YFSETQ. The CDR3 region has the DNA TGCGCCAGCAGCTTTGACAGGAACACTGAAGCTTTCTTT. Protein sequence: CASSFDRNTEAFF.

CDR3 region: CASSAVNYGYTF. Here the CDR3 DNA reads TGTGCCAGCAGCGCGGTTAACTATGGCTACACCTTC. The chain carries TRBV7-6 and TRBJ1-2; the D is unclear. This CDR3 contains 12 residues. From germline, CDR1 is SGHVS and CDR2 FNYEAQ. V was shortened by 5 bases and J by 1 base, with 5 bases between the two germline ends.

V usage is TRBV11-3 and J usage is TRBJ2-5; the D gene is possibly TRBD2 (5 bases). Germline V gives CDR1 SGHNT, CDR2 YENEEA. V was trimmed by 2 bases and J by 5 bases, leaving 21 bases between them. The CDR3 totals 17 residues. DNA for the CDR3: TGTGCCAGCAGCTTAACGTTCGGACTTCTAGAAGGGGAGACCCAGTACTTC. Protein: CASSLTFGLLEGETQYF. The variable domain in full, completed from reference TRBV11-3 and TRBJ2-5, reads EAGVVQSPRYKIIEKKQPVAFWCNPISGHNTLYWYLQNLGQGPELLIRYENEEAVDDSQLPKDRFSAERLKGVDSTLKIQPAELGDSAVYLCASSLTFGLLEGETQYFGPGTRLLVL.

The chain joins TRBV15 to TRBJ1-5, with D unresolved. Trimming stripped 3 bases from V and 1 base from J, with 7 bases between. Germline CDR1 and CDR2: LNHNV and YYDKDF (reference sequence). The CDR3 length is 14 residues. Here the CDR3 reads CATSSVLSNQPQHF. In DNA form, the CDR3 reads TGTGCCACCAGCAGTGTTCTAAGCAATCAGCCCCAGCATTTT.

The CDR3 reads CASSAGQGNQPQHF. CDR3 sequence (DNA): TGTGCCAGTAGCGCGGGACAGGGCAATCAGCCCCAGCATTTT. The chain links TRBV19 to TRBJ1-5; 8 bases map to TRBD1. Germline loops: CDR1 LNHDA, CDR2 SQIVND (reference sequence). The CDR3 runs 14 residues. J gave up 2 bases and V 6 bases, and 3 bases lay outside the gene matches.

In DNA, the CDR3 is TGCAGCGTCAAGGACACAGGGGGCGGGTATGGCTACACCTTC. Translation gives CSVKDTGGGYGYTF. The J gene is TRBJ1-2, the V gene TRBV29-1; TRBD1 agrees at 9 bases. This CDR3 is 14 amino acids long. V lost 6 bases, J lost 5 bases, and 10 bases stayed unmatched. CDR1 SQVTM and CDR2 ANQGSEA come from the germline V gene.

V usage is TRBV2 and J usage is TRBJ2-4; 11 positions match TRBD1. CDR1 is SNHLY and CDR2 is FYNNEI in the germline V gene. The trim removed 6 bases at V and 0 bases at J, leaving 16 bases unmatched. This CDR3 is built from 20 residues. The CDR3 sequence: CASSEMFGTGGAIAKNIQYF. CDR3 DNA: TGTGCCAGCAGCGAAATGTTCGGGACAGGGGGTGCTATAGCCAAAAACATTCAGTACTTC.

The rearrangement links TRBV19 to TRBJ1-5, with 7 bases matching TRBD1. Germline lookup yields CDR1 LNHDA and CDR2 SQIVND (reference sequence). With V trimmed by 5 bases and J by 4 bases, 8 bases remained unmatched. This CDR3 contains 15 residues. CDR3 nucleotides: TGTGCCAGTAGTTCCAGACAGGGTCTGAATCAGCCCCAGCATTTT. Translating it yields CASSSRQGLNQPQHF.